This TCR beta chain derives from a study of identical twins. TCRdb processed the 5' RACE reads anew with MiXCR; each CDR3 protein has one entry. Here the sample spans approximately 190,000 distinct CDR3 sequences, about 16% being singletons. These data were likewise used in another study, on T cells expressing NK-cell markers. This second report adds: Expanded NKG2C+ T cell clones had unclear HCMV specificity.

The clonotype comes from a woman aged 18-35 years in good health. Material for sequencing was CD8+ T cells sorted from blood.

The CDR3 sequence is CASSPQSPTQYF. The CDR3 DNA sequence: TGTGCCAGCAGCCCCCAATCTCCGACCCAGTACTTC. The V call is TRBV12-3 or TRBV12-4, the J call TRBJ2-5, with D uncertain. V dropped 6 bases and J dropped 7 bases, with 12 bases sitting between them. CDR3 length: 12 residues.